This paragraph covers one T cell receptor beta chain sequence. The source of the sample is a study of blood T cell repertoires in COVID-19. Study as a whole: Donors in the United States, Italy and Spain gave samples during acute or convalescent COVID-19.

CDR1 is SGHVS and CDR2 is FQNEAQ in the germline V gene. Trimming took 4 bases from V and 11 from J; bases not matched to a gene: 5. CDR3 length: 14 amino acids. The method was immunoSEQ multiplex PCR; TCRdb's version includes in-frame clones alone and lacks a portion of them. Of under 250,000 clones listed, about 87% were seen once; the top ten hold about 2.5%. Enrollment of patients from Seattle took place during active infection, with longitudinal follow-up. The gene calls are TRBV7-8 and TRBJ2-1, with 13 bases that match TRBD2. The receptor comes from a man aged 25-45 years with COVID-19, enrolled during active disease. Sequencing was performed on peripheral blood. CDR3 residues: CASSWGLAGRQQFF. The CDR3 DNA reads TGTGCCAGCAGCTGGGGACTAGCGGGAAGACAGCAGTTCTTC. Combining the CDR3 with reference TRBV7-8 and TRBJ2-1 gives the whole variable domain GAGVSQSPRYKVAKRGQDVALRCDPISGHVSLFWYQQALGQGPEFLTYFQNEAQLDKSGLPSDRFFAERPEGSVSTLKIQRTQQEDSAVYLCASSWGLAGRQQFFGPGTRLTVL.